This T cell receptor (beta chain) derives from a study of radiation and T cells in renal cell carcinoma. The repertoire was sequenced with immunoSEQ multiplex PCR; TCRdb's copy has only in-frame clones and lacks some. The sample shows tens of thousands of clones, roughly 80% of them seen only once. The CDR3 extends over 13 amino acids. V was trimmed by 4 bases and J by 4 bases, leaving 8 bases between them. Germline CDR1 and CDR2: SQVTM and ANQGSEA. The time point denotes: blood 2 weeks post-SBRT. The treatment here: 15 Gy SBRT to primary tumor, nephrectomy 4 weeks later. The patient's renal cell carcinoma had clear cell pathology. Comments on this clone: Antigen unknown.

Findings and limits, study-wide: Top tumor clonotypes rose in blood 2 weeks post-radiation, then contracted.

This specimen was blood, taken from a patient whose treatment included radiotherapy and nephrectomy. The sequence derives from a woman in her 70s with renal cell carcinoma. The chain uses TRBV29-1 and TRBJ2-6; D not certain. CDR3 nucleotide sequence: TGCAGCGTTGTACGTTCCGGGGCCAACGTCCTGACTTTC. Translated: CSVVRSGANVLTF.